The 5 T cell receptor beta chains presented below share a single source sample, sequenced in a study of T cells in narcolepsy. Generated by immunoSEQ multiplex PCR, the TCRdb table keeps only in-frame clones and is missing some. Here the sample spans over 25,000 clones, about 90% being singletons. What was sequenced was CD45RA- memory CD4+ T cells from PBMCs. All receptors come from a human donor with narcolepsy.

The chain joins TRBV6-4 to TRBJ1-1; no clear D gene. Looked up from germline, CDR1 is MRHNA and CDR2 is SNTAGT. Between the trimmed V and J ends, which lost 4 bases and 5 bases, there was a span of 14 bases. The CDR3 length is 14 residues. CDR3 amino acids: CASSVPLVGTEAFF. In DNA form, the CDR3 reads TGTGCCAGCAGTGTCCCTTTAGTAGGTACTGAAGCTTTCTTT.

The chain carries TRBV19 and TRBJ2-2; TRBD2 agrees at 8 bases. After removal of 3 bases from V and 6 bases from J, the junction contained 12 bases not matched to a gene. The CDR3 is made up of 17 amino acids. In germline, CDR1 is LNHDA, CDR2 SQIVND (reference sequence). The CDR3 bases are TGTGCCAGTAGTATTCACGGGGGGGTTTTGAAGGCCGGGGAGCTGTTTTTT. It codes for CASSIHGGVLKAGELFF. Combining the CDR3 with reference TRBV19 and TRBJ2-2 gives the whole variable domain DGGITQSPKYLFRKEGQNVTLSCEQNLNHDAMYWYRQDPGQGLRLIYYSQIVNDFQKGDIAEGYSVSREKKESFPLTVTSAQKNPTAFYLCASSIHGGVLKAGELFFGEGSRLTVL.

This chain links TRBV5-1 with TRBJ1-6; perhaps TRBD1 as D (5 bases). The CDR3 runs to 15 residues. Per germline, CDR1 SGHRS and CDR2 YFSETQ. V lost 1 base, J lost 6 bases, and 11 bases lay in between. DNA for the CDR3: TGCGCCAGCAGCTTGTACTGGGACTCTAATTCACCCCTCCACTTT. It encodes CASSLYWDSNSPLHF.

The CDR3: CSARGDLEQYF. The CDR3 DNA reads as TGCAGTGCTAGGGGGGATCTCGAGCAGTACTTC. The V call is TRBV20-1, the J call TRBJ2-7, with D perhaps matching TRBD1 or TRBD2 (5 bases each). The length of the CDR3 is 11 residues. CDR1 and CDR2 from the germline V gene are DFQATT and SNEGSKA (reference sequence). The ends were cut back, 3 bases at V and 6 bases at J, with 9 bases in the middle.

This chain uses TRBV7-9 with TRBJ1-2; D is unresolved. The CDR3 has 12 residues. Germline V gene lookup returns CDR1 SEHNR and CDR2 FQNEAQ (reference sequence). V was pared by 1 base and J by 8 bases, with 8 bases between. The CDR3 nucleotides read TGTGCCAGCAGCTTAGAATTTAGCGGCTACACCTTC. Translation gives CASSLEFSGYTF. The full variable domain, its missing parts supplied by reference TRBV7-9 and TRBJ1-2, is DTGVSQNPRHKITKRGQNVTFRCDPISEHNRLYWYRQTLGQGPEFLTYFQNEAQLEKSRLLSDRFSAERPKGSFSTLEIQRTEQGDSAMYLCASSLEFSGYTFGSGTRLTVV.